These 21 T cell receptor beta chains were sequenced from one sample in a study of blood T cell repertoires in COVID-19. Measured with immunoSEQ multiplex PCR; TCRdb has only the in-frame clones, and not every one. The sample consists of 60,000 to 85,000 clones, over 75% of them appearing once. Sequenced sample: peripheral blood. These receptors came from a man aged 35-49 years with COVID-19, enrolled during active disease.

The chain is built from TRBV5-1 and TRBJ2-2; 8 bases are a match to TRBD1. The J segment lost 4 bases and the V segment lost 0 bases, leaving 5 bases of the junction unmatched. Germline V lookup: CDR1 SGHRS, CDR2 YFSETQ. The CDR3 is 16 amino acids. CDR3 bases: TGCGCCAGCAGCTTGGCGACAGGGGTAGGCACCGGGGAGCTGTTTTTT. Encoded protein: CASSLATGVGTGELFF.

This clone has a single count. V and J are TRBV5-1 and TRBJ2-3, with TRBD2 matching 10 bases. This CDR3 is built from 15 residues. The junction had 6 bases not matched to a gene; V was cut back by 4 bases and J by 4 bases. Germline V gene data show CDR1 as SGHRS and CDR2 as YFSETQ. CDR3 nucleotides: TGCGCCAGCAGCGATAGCGGGGGGCACCCAGATACGCAGTATTTT. Protein sequence: CASSDSGGHPDTQYF.

This clone was observed a few times. The gene calls are TRBV6-5 and TRBJ2-2, with 8 bases fitting TRBD1. The CDR3 has 15 residues. Germline CDR1 MNHEY, CDR2 SVGAGI. The ends lost 2 bases at V and 7 bases at J; junction bases unmatched: 6. The CDR3 region is CASSYDNRGYGELFF. In DNA, the CDR3 is TGTGCCAGCAGTTACGACAACAGGGGGTACGGGGAGCTGTTTTTT.

The rearrangement links TRBV4-2 to TRBJ2-1; 14 bases fit TRBD2. From germline, CDR1 is LGHNA and CDR2 YNFKEQ. The J segment lost 5 bases and the V segment lost 2 bases, leaving 5 bases of the junction unmatched. This CDR3 is built from 17 residues. CDR3 sequence reads: CASSQPGLAGANNEQFF. CDR3 DNA sequence: TGTGCCAGCAGCCAACCGGGACTAGCGGGGGCTAACAATGAGCAGTTCTTC.

The chain combines TRBV10-2 with TRBJ2-1, with 7 bases matching TRBD2. Trimming at V came to 9 bases and at J to 7 bases, leaving 12 bases not matched to a gene. Looked up from germline, CDR1 is WSHSY and CDR2 is SAAADI. This CDR3 has 14 amino acids. The CDR3 protein is CASTSGALGNEQFF. CDR3 sequence (DNA): TGCGCCAGTACAAGCGGGGCCCTGGGGAATGAGCAGTTCTTC.

This clone has just one count. This chain connects TRBV28 to TRBJ2-1, with 8 bases fitting TRBD2. CDR1 and CDR2 from the germline V gene are MDHEN and SYDVKM. The CDR3 spans 15 residues. The J segment lost 4 bases and the V segment lost 3 bases, leaving 5 bases of the junction unmatched. CDR3 bases: TGTGCCAGCAGTTTGCCGGGACTAGGGTACAATGAGCAGTTCTTC. Encoded protein: CASSLPGLGYNEQFF.

Here the CDR3 reads CASSVGQATNEKLFF. The CDR3, as DNA: TGTGCCAGCAGTGTCGGACAGGCAACTAATGAAAAACTGTTTTTT. The chain couples TRBV2 to TRBJ1-4, with 7 bases aligning to TRBD1. V was pared by 4 bases and J by 0 bases, with 2 bases of the junction left unmatched. The CDR3 runs to 15 residues. The germline gives CDR1 SNHLY, CDR2 FYNNEI.

V gene TRBV30 combines with J gene TRBJ2-2; no clear D gene. The CDR3 has 12 amino acids. V was trimmed by 4 bases and J by 1 base, leaving 4 bases between them. Germline CDR1 is GTSNPN and CDR2 is SVGIG (reference sequence). CDR3 protein: CAWTLNTGELFF. The CDR3 bases are TGTGCCTGGACATTGAACACCGGGGAGCTGTTTTTT.

The chain combines TRBV4-1 with TRBJ2-7; 9 bases line up with TRBD1. Germline V lookup: CDR1 MGHRA, CDR2 YSYEKL. The V segment lost 2 bases and the J segment 6 bases; nucleotides outside the gene matches: 11. The CDR3 spans 16 residues. The CDR3 protein is CASSQPGTGGVAEQYF. Here the CDR3 DNA reads TGCGCCAGCAGCCAACCAGGAACAGGGGGCGTAGCCGAGCAGTACTTC.

This clone has only a few counts. This chain links TRBV28 with TRBJ1-6, with D perhaps TRBD1 (6 bases). With 7 bases removed from V and 9 bases from J, the gap between germline ends came to 13 bases. The length of the CDR3 is 13 residues. Germline V lookup: CDR1 MDHEN, CDR2 SYDVKM. The CDR3 nucleotides are TGTGCCAGCAACGCAGGGGCGCCTTCACCCCTCCACTTT. Translated, it gives CASNAGAPSPLHF.

This clone occurred once. The chain joins TRBV5-1 to TRBJ1-3; D not certain. Germline loops: CDR1 SGHRS, CDR2 YFSETQ. This CDR3 contains 16 residues. V lost 4 bases and J 4 bases, leaving 18 bases between the germline ends. DNA of the CDR3: TGCGCCAGCAGCCTCATAGCCGGATTATCCGGAAACACCATATATTTT. Its protein is CASSLIAGLSGNTIYF.

The V gene is TRBV7-9, the J gene TRBJ2-3; no clear D. Germline V gives CDR1 SEHNR, CDR2 FQNEAQ (reference sequence). This CDR3 has 15 amino acids. Trimming removed 1 base from V and 0 bases from J, with 8 bases in between. In nucleotides, the CDR3 is TGTGCCAGCAGCTTAGGCGCCGATAGCACAGATACGCAGTATTTT. Translation: CASSLGADSTDTQYF.

The rearrangement links TRBV29-1 to TRBJ2-1; 11 bases line up with TRBD2. The CDR3 runs 15 residues. Losses at the gene ends were 6 bases for V and 1 base for J; bases not matched to a gene: 5. In germline, CDR1 is SQVTM, CDR2 ANQGSEA. CDR3 DNA: TGCAGCGTCCCTAGCGGGGGGTTATCCTACAATGAGCAGTTCTTC. It is translated as CSVPSGGLSYNEQFF.

The V and J genes are TRBV2 and TRBJ2-2; TRBD2 is a possible D gene (7 bases). Trimming left V 6 bases short and J 6 bases short, with 17 bases between. CDR1 SNHLY and CDR2 FYNNEI come from the germline V gene. This CDR3 has 15 residues. The CDR3, as DNA: TGTGCCAGCAGGGGAAGAGGGGGGGCAGCCGGGGAGCTGTTTTTT. Translation gives CASRGRGGAAGELFF.

Only a few counts were recorded for this clone. V gene TRBV19 combines with J gene TRBJ1-5; D remains ambiguous. The V gene lost 4 bases and the J gene lost 3 bases, with 7 bases spanning the gap. The CDR3 length is 13 residues. Looked up from germline, CDR1 is LNHDA and CDR2 is SQIVND (reference sequence). The CDR3 DNA reads as TGTGCCAGTAGTAATAGTTACAATCAGCCCCAGCATTTT. This translates into CASSNSYNQPQHF.

The rearrangement joins TRBV2 to TRBJ1-1; TRBD1 matches at 7 bases. V trimming: 7 bases; J trimming: 8 bases; junction bases outside the gene matches: 4. The germline gives CDR1 SNHLY, CDR2 FYNNEI. The CDR3 spans 11 residues. The CDR3 nucleotides are TGTGCCAGCAATCGGGACAGAGAAGCTTTCTTT. Translating it yields CASNRDREAFF.

The chain combines TRBV27 with TRBJ1-2; unclear D gene. The germline V gene encodes CDR1 MNHEY and CDR2 SMNVEV (reference sequence). This CDR3 has 13 amino acids. With 6 bases removed from V and 5 bases from J, the gap between germline ends came to 13 bases. The CDR3 coding sequence is TGTGCCAGCAGCACTTCTGGTTTTTATGGCTACACCTTC. Translation gives CASSTSGFYGYTF.

This rearrangement joins TRBV3-1 (or the pseudogene TRBV3-2) to TRBJ2-7; tentatively, D is TRBD2 (7 bases). This CDR3 has 14 residues. V lost 2 bases and J lost 7, with 15 bases in between. Germline loops: CDR1 LGHDT, CDR2 YNNKEL (reference sequence). CDR3 bases: TGTGCCAGCAGCCAACGGGAACAGGGAGGGGAGCAGTACTTC. It is translated as CASSQREQGGEQYF.

V usage is TRBV6-1 and J usage is TRBJ2-7, with 8 bases identical to TRBD1. The germline gives CDR1 MNHNS, CDR2 SASEGT. J gave up 2 bases and V 4 bases, and 7 bases lay outside the gene matches. CDR3 length: 15 residues. CDR3 in DNA: TGTGCCAGCAGTGCGAACTTACAGGGGGCCTACGAGCAGTACTTC. Amino acid sequence: CASSANLQGAYEQYF.

The V and J genes are TRBV30 and TRBJ2-3; 7 bases fit TRBD1. This CDR3 spans 14 amino acids. The germline V gene encodes CDR1 GTSNPN and CDR2 SVGIG (reference sequence). With 1 base clipped from V and 3 bases from J, the junction kept 4 bases outside the gene matches. The CDR3 protein is CAWSGTGDTDTQYF. CDR3 sequence (DNA): TGTGCCTGGAGTGGAACAGGGGATACAGATACGCAGTATTTT.

The V gene is TRBV12-3 or TRBV12-4, the J gene TRBJ2-5, with 8 positions matching TRBD1. V was pared by 5 bases and J by 5 bases, with 4 bases of the junction left unmatched. The CDR3 runs 13 residues. CDR3 in DNA: TGTGCCAGCAGTCAAGGACAGGGTGAGACCCAGTACTTC. Its protein product is CASSQGQGETQYF.